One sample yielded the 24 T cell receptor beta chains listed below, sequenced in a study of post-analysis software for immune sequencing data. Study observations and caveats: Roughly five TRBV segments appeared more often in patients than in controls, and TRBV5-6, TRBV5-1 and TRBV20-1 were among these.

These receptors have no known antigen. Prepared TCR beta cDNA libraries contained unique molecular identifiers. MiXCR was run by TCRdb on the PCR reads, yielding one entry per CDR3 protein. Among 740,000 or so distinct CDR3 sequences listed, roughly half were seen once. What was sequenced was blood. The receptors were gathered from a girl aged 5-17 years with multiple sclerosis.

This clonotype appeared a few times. In DNA form, the CDR3 reads TGCAGCGTCGAGGGCGCGGGAGAGAACTCCTACGAGCAGTACTTC. The encoded protein is CSVEGAGENSYEQYF. The V call is TRBV29-1, the J call TRBJ2-7; 7 nucleotides align to TRBD2. From germline, CDR1 is SQVTM and CDR2 ANQGSEA. The CDR3 loop spans 15 amino acids. After removal of 6 bases from V and 0 bases from J, the junction contained 11 bases not matched to a gene.

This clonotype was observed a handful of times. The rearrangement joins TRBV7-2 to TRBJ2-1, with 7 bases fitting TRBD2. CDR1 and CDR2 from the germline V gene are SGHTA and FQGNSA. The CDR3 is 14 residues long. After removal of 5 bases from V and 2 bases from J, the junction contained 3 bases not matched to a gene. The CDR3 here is CASSPSGAYNEQFF. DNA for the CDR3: TGTGCCAGCAGCCCTAGCGGCGCCTACAATGAGCAGTTCTTC.

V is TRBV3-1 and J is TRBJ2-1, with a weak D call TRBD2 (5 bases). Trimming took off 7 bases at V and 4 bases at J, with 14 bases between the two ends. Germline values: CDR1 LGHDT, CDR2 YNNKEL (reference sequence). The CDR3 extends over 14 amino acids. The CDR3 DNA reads TGTGCCAGCAACGGCGGGTCGGGATACAATGAGCAGTTCTTC. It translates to CASNGGSGYNEQFF.

The CDR3 reads CARSVRTVYEQYF. The DNA of the CDR3 is TGTGCCAGGTCAGTCCGGACCGTGTACGAGCAGTACTTC. The chain recombines TRBV21-1 with TRBJ2-7; the table's D gene call, TRBD2, was not cross checked with the DNA. TRBV21-1 has pseudogene status. The CDR3 length is 13 residues.

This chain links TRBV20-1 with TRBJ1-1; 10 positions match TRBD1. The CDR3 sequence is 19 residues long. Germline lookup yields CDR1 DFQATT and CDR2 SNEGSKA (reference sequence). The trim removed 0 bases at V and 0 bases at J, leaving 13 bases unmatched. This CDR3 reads CSARDALTGTGDLNTEAFF. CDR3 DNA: TGCAGTGCTAGAGATGCTTTAACCGGGACAGGGGACTTGAACACTGAAGCTTTCTTT.

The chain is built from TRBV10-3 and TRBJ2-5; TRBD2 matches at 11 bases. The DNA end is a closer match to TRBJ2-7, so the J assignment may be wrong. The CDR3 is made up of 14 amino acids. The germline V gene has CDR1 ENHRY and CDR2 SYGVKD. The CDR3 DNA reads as TGTGCCATCAAGACTAGCGGGGAGACCTACGAGCAGTACTTC. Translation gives CAIKTSGETYEQYF.

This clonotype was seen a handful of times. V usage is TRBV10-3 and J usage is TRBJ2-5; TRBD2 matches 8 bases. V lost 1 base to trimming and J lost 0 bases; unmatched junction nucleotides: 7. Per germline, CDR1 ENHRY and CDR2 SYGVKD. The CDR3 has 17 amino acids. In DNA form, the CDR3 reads TGTGCCATCAGTGAGTTGTTAGCGGGGACCTACCAAGAGACCCAGTACTTC. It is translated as CAISELLAGTYQETQYF.

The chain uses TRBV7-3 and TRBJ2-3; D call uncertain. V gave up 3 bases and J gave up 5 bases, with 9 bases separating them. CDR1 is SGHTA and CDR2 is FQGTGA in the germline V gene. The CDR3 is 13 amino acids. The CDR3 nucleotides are TGTGCCAGCAGCTTTATTGATCAAGATACGCAGTATTTT. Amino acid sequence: CASSFIDQDTQYF.

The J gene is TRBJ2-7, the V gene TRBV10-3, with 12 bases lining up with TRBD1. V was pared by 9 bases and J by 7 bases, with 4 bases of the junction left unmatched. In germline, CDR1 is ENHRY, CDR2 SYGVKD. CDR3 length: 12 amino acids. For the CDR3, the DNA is TGTGCCATGGGACAGGGGGCGCGGGAGCAGTACTTC. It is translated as CAMGQGAREQYF.

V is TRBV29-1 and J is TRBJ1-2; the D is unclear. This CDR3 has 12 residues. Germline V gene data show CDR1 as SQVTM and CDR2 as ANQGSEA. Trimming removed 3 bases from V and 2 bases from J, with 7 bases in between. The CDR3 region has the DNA TGCAGCGTTGACGGCCAGAACTATGGCTACACCTTC. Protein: CSVDGQNYGYTF.

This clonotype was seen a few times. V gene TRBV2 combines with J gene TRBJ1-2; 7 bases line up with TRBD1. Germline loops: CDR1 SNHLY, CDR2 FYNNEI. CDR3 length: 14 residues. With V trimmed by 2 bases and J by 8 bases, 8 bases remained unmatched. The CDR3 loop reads CASSESGGGGGYTF. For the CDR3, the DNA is TGTGCCAGCAGTGAAAGTGGAGGGGGCGGAGGCTACACCTTC. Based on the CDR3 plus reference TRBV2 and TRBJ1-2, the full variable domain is EPEVTQTPSHQVTQMGQEVILRCVPISNHLYFYWYRQILGQKVEFLVSFYNNEISEKSEIFDDQFSVERPDGSNFTLKIRSTKLEDSAMYFCASSESGGGGGYTFGSGTRLTVV.

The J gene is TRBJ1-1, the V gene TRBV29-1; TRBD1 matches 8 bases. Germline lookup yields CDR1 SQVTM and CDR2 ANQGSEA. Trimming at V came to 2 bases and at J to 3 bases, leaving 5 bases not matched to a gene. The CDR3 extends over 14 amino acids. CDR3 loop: CSVENPGGHTEAFF. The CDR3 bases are TGCAGCGTTGAAAATCCAGGGGGCCACACTGAAGCTTTCTTT. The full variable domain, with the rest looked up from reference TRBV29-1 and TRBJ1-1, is SAVISQKPSRDICQRGTSLTIQCQVDSQVTMMFWYRQQPGQSLTLIATANQGSEATYESGFVIDKFPISRPNLTFSTLTVSNMSPEDSSIYLCSVENPGGHTEAFFGQGTRLTVV.

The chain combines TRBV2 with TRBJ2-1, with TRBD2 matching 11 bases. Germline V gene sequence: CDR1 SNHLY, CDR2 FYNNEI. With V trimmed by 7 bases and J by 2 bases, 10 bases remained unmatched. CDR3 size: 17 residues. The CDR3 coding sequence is TGTGCCAGCAATGGCCTAGCGGGAGGTTTAACCTACAATGAGCAGTTCTTC. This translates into CASNGLAGGLTYNEQFF.

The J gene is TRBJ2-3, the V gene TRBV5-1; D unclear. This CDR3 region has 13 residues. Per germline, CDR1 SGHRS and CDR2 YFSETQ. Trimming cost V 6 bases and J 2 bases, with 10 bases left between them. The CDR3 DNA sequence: TGCGCCAGCAAACGGCAACCCACAGATACGCAGTATTTT. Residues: CASKRQPTDTQYF.

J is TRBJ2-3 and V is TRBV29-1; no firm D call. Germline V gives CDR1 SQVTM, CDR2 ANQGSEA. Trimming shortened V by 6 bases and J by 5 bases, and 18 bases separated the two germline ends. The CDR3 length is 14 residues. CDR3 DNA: TGCAGCGTAAACTGGATCGAAGGCCTAGATACGCAGTATTTT. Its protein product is CSVNWIEGLDTQYF.

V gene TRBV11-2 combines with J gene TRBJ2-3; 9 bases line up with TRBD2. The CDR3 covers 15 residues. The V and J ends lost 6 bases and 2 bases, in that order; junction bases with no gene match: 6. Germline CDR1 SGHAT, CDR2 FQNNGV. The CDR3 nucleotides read TGTGCCAGCAGGCGACTAGCGGACTACACAGATACGCAGTATTTT. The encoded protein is CASRRLADYTDTQYF.

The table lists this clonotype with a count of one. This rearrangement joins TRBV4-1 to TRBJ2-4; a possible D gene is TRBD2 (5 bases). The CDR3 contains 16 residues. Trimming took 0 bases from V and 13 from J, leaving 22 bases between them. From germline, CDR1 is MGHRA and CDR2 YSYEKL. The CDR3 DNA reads TGCGCCAGCAGCCAAGAAGCTCGAGGGTTCCCCTTGGAGCAGTACTTC. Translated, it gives CASSQEARGFPLEQYF.

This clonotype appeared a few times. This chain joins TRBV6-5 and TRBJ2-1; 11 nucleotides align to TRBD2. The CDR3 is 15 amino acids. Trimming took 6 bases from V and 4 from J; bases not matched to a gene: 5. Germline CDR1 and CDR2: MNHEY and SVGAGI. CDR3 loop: CASRIAGGWYNEQFF. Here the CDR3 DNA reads TGTGCCAGCAGAATAGCGGGAGGGTGGTACAATGAGCAGTTCTTC.

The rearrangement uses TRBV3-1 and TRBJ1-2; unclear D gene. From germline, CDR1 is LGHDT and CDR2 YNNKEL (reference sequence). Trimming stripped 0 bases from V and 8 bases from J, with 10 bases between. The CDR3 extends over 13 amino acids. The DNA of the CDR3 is TGTGCCAGCAGCCAAGATCTGACTCGGGGCTACACCTTC. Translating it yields CASSQDLTRGYTF.

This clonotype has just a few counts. The CDR3: CASSPGDAAYNEQFF. CDR3 in DNA: TGCGCCAGCAGCCCGGGCGACGCAGCCTACAATGAGCAGTTCTTC. The chain carries TRBV5-1 and TRBJ2-1; D is uncertain. Germline CDR1 reads SGHRS; CDR2 reads YFSETQ. The V end was cut by 4 bases, the J end by 2 bases, with 13 bases between. The CDR3 totals 15 residues.

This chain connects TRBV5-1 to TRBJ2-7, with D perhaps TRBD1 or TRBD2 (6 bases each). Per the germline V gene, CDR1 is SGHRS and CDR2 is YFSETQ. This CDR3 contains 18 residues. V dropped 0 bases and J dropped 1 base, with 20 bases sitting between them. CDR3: CASSLGPARGVLSYEQYF. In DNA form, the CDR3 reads TGCGCCAGCAGCTTGGGCCCCGCGAGGGGGGTTTTGTCCTACGAGCAGTACTTC.

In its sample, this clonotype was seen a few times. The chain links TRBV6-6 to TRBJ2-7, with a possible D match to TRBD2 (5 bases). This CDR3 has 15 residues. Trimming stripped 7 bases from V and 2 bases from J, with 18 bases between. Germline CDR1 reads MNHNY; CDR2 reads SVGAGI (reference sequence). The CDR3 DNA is TGTGCCAGCATCTCCGGGATAGGCGCGACCTACGAGCAGTACTTC. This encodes CASISGIGATYEQYF.

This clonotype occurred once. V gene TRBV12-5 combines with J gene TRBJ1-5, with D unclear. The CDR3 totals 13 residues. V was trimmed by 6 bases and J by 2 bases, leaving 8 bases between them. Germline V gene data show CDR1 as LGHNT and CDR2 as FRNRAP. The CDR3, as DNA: TGTGCTAGTGGCGCCCGTCGCAATCAGCCCCAGCATTTT. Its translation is CASGARRNQPQHF.

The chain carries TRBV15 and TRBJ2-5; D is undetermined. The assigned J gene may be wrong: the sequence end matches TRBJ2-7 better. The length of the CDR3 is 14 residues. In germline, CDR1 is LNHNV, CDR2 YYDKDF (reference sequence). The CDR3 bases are TGTGCCACCAGCAACTCGGGCCATGGGGACGAGCAGTACTTC. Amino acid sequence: CATSNSGHGDEQYF.